This T cell receptor (beta chain) was recovered during a study of CD8+CD57+ T cells in acquired aplastic anemia. Study-wide context: DNA from sorted CD4+ and CD8+ cells averaged roughly 3.2 ug. Whole-study results and caveats: Approximately 27 CD8+ CDR3 sequences occurred in both the patients and the controls.

Germline trimming cut 6 bases from V and 5 bases from J; bases unmatched to any gene: 4. This CDR3 has 14 residues. Germline assignment: CDR1 LNHDA and CDR2 SQIVND (reference sequence). Both TCR beta VDJ combination and CDR3 sequence profiling were carried out. Genomic DNA was the template for this profiling. MiXCR, run by TCRdb on the reads, gives a single entry per CDR3 protein. This table has around 430,000 distinct CDR3 sequences, roughly a third appearing once. In this sample, this clonotype turned up many times. Its antigen is still unknown. The authors sequenced patients whose flow cytometry had shown CD8+CD57+ cell expansion. The patients, all of them, had severe acquired aplastic anemia.

Material for sequencing was sorted CD4+, CD8+, or CD8+CD57+ T cells (not recorded which) from PBMCs. This clonotype was obtained from a human donor with aplastic anemia. The chain uses TRBV19 and TRBJ2-3, with 11 bases aligning to TRBD2. CDR3 amino acids: CASRLAGDQDTQYF. The CDR3 nucleotides are TGTGCCAGTAGACTAGCGGGAGATCAAGATACGCAGTATTTT. The variable domain in full, completed from reference TRBV19 and TRBJ2-3, reads DGGITQSPKYLFRKEGQNVTLSCEQNLNHDAMYWYRQDPGQGLRLIYYSQIVNDFQKGDIAEGYSVSREKKESFPLTVTSAQKNPTAFYLCASRLAGDQDTQYFGPGTRLTVL.